Each of the 16 T cell receptor beta chains below was sequenced from the same sample in a study of blood T cell repertoires in COVID-19. Assay used: immunoSEQ multiplex PCR; TCRdb lists only in-frame clones, some missing. Among roughly 63,000 clones listed, 74% were seen once. The specimen was peripheral blood. Source of these receptors: an elderly woman with acute or convalescent COVID-19.

This chain connects TRBV7-8 to TRBJ1-1; 7 positions match TRBD1. Trimming at V came to 4 bases and at J to 1 base, leaving 6 bases not matched to a gene. Germline CDR1 SGHVS, CDR2 FQNEAQ. The CDR3 sequence is 15 residues long. CDR3 nucleotide sequence: TGTGCCAGCAGCTCAGCCAGGGGGTGGAACACTGAAGCTTTCTTT. Translated, it gives CASSSARGWNTEAFF.

This clone was seen only a few times. The J gene is TRBJ2-7, the V gene TRBV4-2, with TRBD2 matching over 10 bases. The CDR3 totals 16 residues. Germline V gene lookup returns CDR1 LGHNA and CDR2 YNFKEQ. With V trimmed by 1 base and J by 4 bases, 7 bases remained unmatched. In DNA, the CDR3 is TGTGCCAGCAGCCAAGGGACGATAGCGGGAGGTTACGAGCAGTACTTC. The encoded protein is CASSQGTIAGGYEQYF.

The chain joins TRBV3-1 (or the pseudogene TRBV3-2) to TRBJ2-2; 12 bases line up with TRBD2. The CDR3 spans 15 residues. CDR1 is LGHDT and CDR2 is YNNKEL in the germline V gene (reference sequence). V lost 4 bases, J lost 4 bases, and 1 base stayed unmatched. CDR3 protein: CASSRLAGVTGELFF. As DNA, the CDR3 is TGTGCCAGCAGCCGACTAGCGGGAGTCACCGGGGAGCTGTTTTTT.

This clone was counted only a few times. This sequence joins TRBV30 and TRBJ1-6; D ambiguous. The CDR3 consists of 14 residues. Between the trimmed V and J ends, which lost 0 bases and 4 bases, there was a span of 7 bases. Per the germline V gene, CDR1 is GTSNPN and CDR2 is SVGIG (reference sequence). CDR3 region: CAWSVAGYNSPLHF. The CDR3 DNA reads TGTGCCTGGAGTGTTGCCGGGTATAATTCACCCCTCCACTTT.

The chain couples TRBV7-2 to TRBJ2-1; unclear D gene. The CDR3 is 9 residues long. With 5 bases removed from V and 10 bases from J, the gap between germline ends came to 3 bases. Germline assignment: CDR1 SGHTA and CDR2 FQGNSA. The CDR3 region has the DNA TGTGCCAGCAGCCAAGAGCAGTTCTTC. Its translation: CASSQEQFF. Together with reference TRBV7-2 and TRBJ2-1, the CDR3 gives the full variable domain: GAGVSQSPSNKVTEKGKDVELRCDPISGHTALYWYRQSLGQGLEFLIYFQGNSAPDKSGLPSDRFSAERTGGSVSTLTIQRTQQEDSAVYLCASSQEQFFGPGTRLTVL.

The chain employs TRBV9 and TRBJ2-7; D possibly corresponds to TRBD1 (5 bases). Trimming cost V 4 bases and J 5 bases, with 16 bases left between them. Germline V lookup: CDR1 SGDLS, CDR2 YYNGEE. CDR3 length: 14 residues. The CDR3 coding sequence is TGTGCCAGCAGCTCAGGGATTTCCCGGGACGAGCAGTACTTC. This encodes CASSSGISRDEQYF.

The chain couples TRBV5-4 to TRBJ2-5, with D perhaps matching TRBD1 (8 bases). The germline CDR1 and CDR2 sequences are SGHNT and YYREEE (reference sequence). V was trimmed by 2 bases and J by 5 bases, leaving 16 bases between them. The CDR3 contains 15 residues. CDR3 residues: CASSFRRGRGETQYF. CDR3 nucleotides: TGTGCCAGCAGCTTCCGCAGGGGGCGGGGGGAGACCCAGTACTTC.

The rearrangement uses TRBV14 and TRBJ1-2; weak D call: TRBD1 (5 bases). Germline V gives CDR1 SGHDN, CDR2 FVKESK. The CDR3 runs to 13 residues. Trimming shortened V by 0 bases and J by 4 bases, and 6 bases separated the two germline ends. The CDR3 protein is CASSQDRVYGYTF. The CDR3 region has the DNA TGTGCCAGCAGCCAAGACAGGGTCTATGGCTACACCTTC.

This clone was recorded only once. The V gene is TRBV6-2 or TRBV6-3, the J gene TRBJ1-5; D perhaps matches TRBD1 (6 bases). Germline V gives CDR1 MNHEY, CDR2 SVGEGT. Trimming pared 5 bases from V and 4 bases from J, leaving 15 bases between. The CDR3 is made up of 15 amino acids. In nucleotides, the CDR3 is TGTGCCAGCAGTCCCCGGCGAGGGGGAAATCAGCCCCAGCATTTT. Translation gives CASSPRRGGNQPQHF.

The rearrangement links TRBV19 to TRBJ1-1, with 8 bases matching TRBD1. Germline CDR1 and CDR2: LNHDA and SQIVND (reference sequence). Trimming removed 3 bases from V and 7 bases from J; junction bases left unmatched: 7. The CDR3 extends over 14 amino acids. The CDR3, as DNA: TGTGCCAGTAGTATGGGACAGGAGTTGAGTGAAGCTTTCTTT. It codes for CASSMGQELSEAFF.

This chain joins TRBV6-6 and TRBJ2-7, with D possibly being TRBD2 (5 bases). The ends were cut back, 0 bases at V and 0 bases at J, with 9 bases in the middle. Germline V gives CDR1 MNHNY, CDR2 SVGAGI (reference sequence). The CDR3 extends over 15 amino acids. CDR3 residues: CASSYSRGISYEQYF. The CDR3 DNA follows: TGTGCCAGCAGTTACTCACGGGGAATCTCCTACGAGCAGTACTTC.

V gene TRBV10-3 combines with J gene TRBJ1-1; D might be TRBD1 (6 bases). V gave up 2 bases and J gave up 7 bases, with 14 bases separating them. The CDR3 consists of 14 residues. Germline loops: CDR1 ENHRY, CDR2 SYGVKD. CDR3 amino acids: CAISELPRQVEAFF. Here the CDR3 DNA reads TGTGCCATCAGTGAGCTCCCAAGACAGGTTGAAGCTTTCTTT.

V gene TRBV3-1 (or the pseudogene TRBV3-2) combines with J gene TRBJ2-2, with TRBD2 identical over 13 bases. Trimming took 0 bases from V and 4 from J; bases not matched to a gene: 8. The CDR3 is 19 amino acids. From germline, CDR1 is LGHDT and CDR2 YNNKEL (reference sequence). As DNA, the CDR3 is TGTGCCAGCAGCCAAGAATCTATCGGGACTAGCGGGACCACCGGGGAGCTGTTTTTT. Its protein is CASSQESIGTSGTTGELFF.

The genes are TRBV3-1 (or the pseudogene TRBV3-2) and TRBJ2-5, with D maybe TRBD1 (5 bases). This CDR3 spans 15 amino acids. CDR1 is LGHDT, CDR2 YNNKEL, per germline (reference sequence). V dropped 1 base and J dropped 4 bases, with 13 bases sitting between them. CDR3 region: CASSQVVRGLETQYF. The DNA of the CDR3 is TGTGCCAGCAGCCAAGTAGTTAGGGGCTTAGAGACCCAGTACTTC.

This clone has a single count. This chain links TRBV9 with TRBJ2-3, with TRBD2 matching 13 bases. Germline V gene data show CDR1 as SGDLS and CDR2 as YYNGEE. The CDR3 runs to 18 residues. Trimming took 4 bases from V and 1 from J; bases not matched to a gene: 9. CDR3 loop: CASSPRTSGSLGTDTQYF. The CDR3 DNA follows: TGTGCCAGCAGCCCCCGGACTAGCGGGAGTCTGGGCACAGATACGCAGTATTTT.

The CDR3 bases are TGTGCCAGTAGTCCCAGGGGCCGCAATCAGCCCCAGCATTTT. Amino acids: CASSPRGRNQPQHF. V gene TRBV19 combines with J gene TRBJ1-5; D might be TRBD1 (6 bases). The V gene's germline CDR1 is LNHDA and CDR2 SQIVND (reference sequence). V was shortened by 5 bases and J by 2 bases, with 10 bases between the two germline ends. The CDR3 loop spans 14 amino acids. Full variable domain (outside the CDR3, taken from reference TRBV19 and TRBJ1-5): DGGITQSPKYLFRKEGQNVTLSCEQNLNHDAMYWYRQDPGQGLRLIYYSQIVNDFQKGDIAEGYSVSREKKESFPLTVTSAQKNPTAFYLCASSPRGRNQPQHFGDGTRLSIL.